This T cell receptor beta chain was captured in a study of OX40 agonist ivuxolimab in advanced cancers. In the study overall: Three patients, one with hepatocellular carcinoma and two with cutaneous melanoma, responded partially. Study-level points and caveats: Relative to CD4+, CD8+ T cells held more expanded clones on average. Which antigen the expanded peripheral T cells recognized is unknown.

A remark on this clone: Its antigen remains unknown.

Autoimmune disease history or systemic immunosuppression barred patients. Assay: immunoSEQ multiplex PCR; the TCRdb copy retains only in-frame clones and omits some. This sample has fewer than 70,000 clones, with less than 90% found just once. In germline, CDR1 is SGHVS, CDR2 FQNEAQ. Deletions cut 1 base from V and 13 bases from J, with 5 bases between. The CDR3 length is 9 residues. Sequenced here: CD4+ or CD8+ T cells sorted from blood, sampled in a trial of the OX40 agonist ivuxolimab. The chain uses TRBV7-8 and TRBJ2-7; unclear D gene. This sequence was found in an adult with an advanced solid tumor such as melanoma, head and neck, liver or kidney cancer. Here the CDR3 DNA reads TGTGCCAGCAGCTTAGAAAACTACTTC. Amino acids: CASSLENYF.